Following are 5 T cell receptor beta chains from one sample sequenced in a study of blood T cell repertoires in COVID-19 (dated by TCRdb to about 2020). Libraries were made using the immunoSEQ multiplex PCR assay. The clones in this table, taken by TCRdb from immuneACCESS, are in-frame only. Not every clone is retained; where verified, under half of the shortfall comes from an unresolved V gene, and the cause of the rest is unknown. This sample is represented by over 100,000 clones; roughly 86% of them were singletons. The ten largest clones add up to under 3% of the sample. What was sequenced was peripheral blood. The receptors derive from a man in his forties or fifties with active or convalescent COVID-19.

The J gene is TRBJ2-5, the V gene TRBV7-2, with 8 nucleotides matching TRBD2. This CDR3 is 15 amino acids long. Germline V lookup: CDR1 SGHTA, CDR2 FQGNSA. The V gene end was trimmed by 0 bases and the J gene end by 5 bases; junction bases not matched to a gene: 5. The CDR3 spells CASSLASGDYETQYF. CDR3 sequence (DNA): TGTGCCAGCAGCTTAGCTAGCGGGGACTATGAGACCCAGTACTTC.

V and J are TRBV29-1 and TRBJ2-3; 7 bases agree with TRBD1. The CDR3 is 14 amino acids. Germline V gene sequence: CDR1 SQVTM, CDR2 ANQGSEA. The J segment lost 0 bases and the V segment lost 6 bases, leaving 6 bases of the junction unmatched. The CDR3 region has the DNA TGCAGCGTGGTGTGGGACAGTAGCACAGATACGCAGTATTTT. It yields the protein CSVVWDSSTDTQYF.

The rearrangement uses TRBV18 and TRBJ2-5, with 9 bases fitting TRBD1. Germline V gives CDR1 KGHSH, CDR2 LQKENI. V lost 4 bases, J lost 2 bases, and 2 bases stayed unmatched. The CDR3 has 14 residues. CDR3 in DNA: TGTGCCAGCTCACTTGGACAGGGGCAAGAGACCCAGTACTTC. Translated, it gives CASSLGQGQETQYF.

The chain carries TRBV6-2 or TRBV6-3 and TRBJ1-5, with D perhaps matching TRBD1 (5 bases). Trimming left V 5 bases short and J 4 bases short, with 6 bases between. This CDR3 has 12 amino acids. Germline V gene lookup returns CDR1 MNHEY and CDR2 SVGEGT. CDR3 residues: CASSDSNQPQHF. Written as DNA, the CDR3 is TGTGCCAGCAGTGACAGTAATCAGCCCCAGCATTTT.

This clone was observed a single time. The rearrangement joins TRBV5-1 to TRBJ2-2; 8 nucleotides agree with TRBD1. Germline-derived CDR1 and CDR2 are SGHRS and YFSETQ. This CDR3 contains 16 residues. V lost 0 bases, J lost 7 bases, and 8 bases stayed unmatched. The CDR3 sequence is CASSLAPTGTGGELFF. The DNA of the CDR3 is TGCGCCAGCAGCTTGGCCCCGACAGGGACAGGCGGGGAGCTGTTTTTT.